This is a list of T cell receptor beta chains from one sample in a study of T cell responses to AZD1222 COVID-19 vaccine. The data were produced by immunoSEQ multiplex PCR, yet TCRdb's version contains in-frame clones alone and is incomplete. Among 110,000 to 150,000 clones listed, 93% were seen once. The sequencing here drew on peripheral blood, taken on day 0 of AZD1222 vaccination. These receptors all stem from an adult in good health. Each CDR3 is given with its conserved first and last residue. The D gene is left open where the match is weak.

j_gene | d_gene | v_gene | CDR3nt | CDR3aa
TRBJ1-2 | . | TRBV28 | TGTGCCAGCAGAAGAACTGGGTCTACGGATGGCTACACCTTC | CASRRTGSTDGYTF
TRBJ2-1 | TRBD1 | TRBV24-1 | TGTGCCACCAGTGATACGCGAACCGGGACAGGGGTTCCCAATGAGCAGTTCTTC | CATSDTRTGTGVPNEQFF
TRBJ1-3 | . | TRBV9 | TGTGCCAGCAGCGTAGGGCTCGGAAACACCATATATTTT | CASSVGLGNTIYF
TRBJ1-5 | . | TRBV7-2 | TGTGCCAGCAGCTTTGGAGGGGGTCAGCCCCAGCATTTT | CASSFGGGQPQHF
TRBJ1-5 | TRBD1 | TRBV6-5 | TGTGCCAGCAATCGACAGGGGGTGGGTCAGCCCCAGCATTTT | CASNRQGVGQPQHF
TRBJ2-5 | . | TRBV19 | TGTGCCAGTAGTATAGGAGTCCGGCCTGAGACCCAGTACTTC | CASSIGVRPETQYF
TRBJ1-1 | . | TRBV7-9 | TGTGCCAGCAGCTTAGTTTCCGTAAGAAACCTGAACACTGAAGCTTTCTTT | CASSLVSVRNLNTEAFF
TRBJ1-6 | . | TRBV7-2 | TGTGCCAGCAGCTTAGCGCTTAATTCACCCCTCCACTTT | CASSLALNSPLHF
TRBJ1-1 | . | TRBV7-9 | TGTGCCAGCAGCTTAGCGGAGGGACTTTTTACTGAAGCTTTCTTT | CASSLAEGLFTEAFF
TRBJ2-3 | TRBD1 | TRBV19 | TGTGCCAGCCGGGACAGGGGGGATACGCAGTATTTT | CASRDRGDTQYF
TRBJ1-2 | TRBD1 | TRBV16 | TGTGCCAGCAGCATCTCGACAGGGGGCGCTTATGGCTACACCTTC | CASSISTGGAYGYTF
TRBJ1-2 | TRBD1 | TRBV5-6 | TGTGCCAGCAGCTTGGTTCCAGGACAGGCTGCTGGCTACACCTTC | CASSLVPGQAAGYTF
TRBJ2-7 | . | TRBV27 | TGTGCCAGCAGTTTAGGGCAAAGCTACGAGCAGTACTTC | CASSLGQSYEQYF
TRBJ2-1 | . | TRBV9 | TGTGCCAGCAGCGGGGTCGCTTACAATGAGCAGTTCTTC | CASSGVAYNEQFF
TRBJ2-3 | TRBD2 | TRBV9 | TGTGCCAGCAGCCCCCAACCGGGACTAGCGTTTCCAGATACGCAGTATTTT | CASSPQPGLAFPDTQYF
TRBJ1-5 | . | TRBV3-1/TRBV3-2 | TGTGCCAGCCGCGAGGGGGGCCGTCCTGATCAGCCCCAGCATTTT | CASREGGRPDQPQHF
TRBJ2-3 | . | TRBV5-6 | TGTGCCAGCAGCTTGGTCGGTAGCCGAGAAGATACGCAGTATTTT | CASSLVGSREDTQYF
TRBJ1-4 | . | TRBV28 | TGTGCCAGCACACTGGGGGGCGCTAATGAAAAACTGTTTTTT | CASTLGGANEKLFF
TRBJ2-7 | . | TRBV3-1/TRBV3-2 | TGTGCCAGCAGCCAAGATTCGGGGCTTTTAGCGGCATTC | CASSQDSGLLAAF
TRBJ1-2 | . | TRBV19 | TGTGCCAGTAGTATAGGGTCAGCCGACCGCTATGGCTACACCTTC | CASSIGSADRYGYTF
TRBJ1-2 | TRBD1 | TRBV3-1/TRBV3-2 | TGTGCCAGCAGCAGTATGGGACAGTACTATGGCTACACCTTC | CASSSMGQYYGYTF
TRBJ1-1 | . | TRBV19 | TGTGCCAGTAGTATACAGGGGCGAAATGAAGCTTTCTTT | CASSIQGRNEAFF
TRBJ2-7 | . | TRBV6-4 | TGTGCCAGCAATATTCCCACACAATCCTACGAGCAGTACTTC | CASNIPTQSYEQYF
TRBJ2-5 | . | TRBV5-4 | TGTGCCAGCAGCTTGGTTGGGGGGCGGCAGACCCAGTACTTC | CASSLVGGRQTQYF
TRBJ2-2 | . | TRBV19 | TGTGCCAGTAGTAAGCGCAATCCGAACACCGGGGAGCTGTTTTTT | CASSKRNPNTGELFF
TRBJ1-2 | . | TRBV5-4 | TGTGCCAGCAGCTTACGCGGGTATGGCTACACCTTC | CASSLRGYGYTF
TRBJ1-1 | . | TRBV6-4 | TGTGCCAGCAGTGCTTCTAGCATGAACACTGAAGCTTTCTTT | CASSASSMNTEAFF
TRBJ1-2 | . | TRBV20-1 | TGCAGTGCTAGTATAGGGCAGTCCTTAGGCTATGGCTACACCTTC | CSASIGQSLGYGYTF
TRBJ1-6 | . | TRBV13 | TGTGCCAGCAGAGTAAGAGGTTCCTATAATTCACCCCTCCACTTT | CASRVRGSYNSPLHF
TRBJ1-5 | . | TRBV29-1 | TGCAGCGCAGCTCAGGGGCCGGGGAGTCAGCCCCAGCATTTT | CSAAQGPGSQPQHF
TRBJ1-1 | TRBD1 | TRBV4-2 | TGTGCCAGCAGCCGACCGGGACAGGGGAGCTGGCTGCCTGAAGCTTTCTTT | CASSRPGQGSWLPEAFF
TRBJ1-2 | TRBD1 | TRBV29-1 | TGCAGCGTTGTCGGGACAGGGAGGGGCTACACCTTC | CSVVGTGRGYTF
TRBJ2-1 | . | TRBV9 | TGTGCCAGCAGCGTAGAGGTCGGAGGCTTCCTTGGGCAGTTCTTC | CASSVEVGGFLGQFF
TRBJ1-2 | . | TRBV19 | TGTGCCAGTAGTATCTGGGGATTCAACTATGGCTACACCTTC | CASSIWGFNYGYTF
TRBJ1-1 | . | TRBV2 | TGTGCCAGCAGTGAAGAGCTGTCGGGAGCTTTCTTT | CASSEELSGAFF
TRBJ2-7 | . | TRBV27 | TGTGCCAGCAGCCGGGAGATCTGGGACTACGAGCAGTACTTC | CASSREIWDYEQYF
TRBJ1-2 | . | TRBV4-1 | TGCGCCAGCAGCCCTACATTTGGGAGAGAGTCTAACTATGGCTACACCTTC | CASSPTFGRESNYGYTF
TRBJ2-7 | . | TRBV3-1/TRBV3-2 | TGTGCCAGCAGCCAAGGAGGGGGTACCTACGAGCAGTACTTC | CASSQGGGTYEQYF
TRBJ1-4 | . | TRBV10-3 | TGTGCCATCAGTGAGTCTCGGGGGGCTGTGGAAAAACTGTTTTTT | CAISESRGAVEKLFF
TRBJ2-2 | . | TRBV5-6 | TGTGCCAGCAGCTCGCCAATTACCGGGCCGTTCGCGTCCGGGGAGCTGTTTTTT | CASSSPITGPFASGELFF
TRBJ2-7 | TRBD2 | TRBV28 | TGTGCCAGCAGCGCTAGTGGACTAGGGCTCTACGAGCAGTACTTC | CASSASGLGLYEQYF
TRBJ2-7 | . | TRBV28 | TGTGCCAGCAGTTTACCCCGCGGGCTAGGTCGATCCTACGAGCAGTACTTC | CASSLPRGLGRSYEQYF
TRBJ1-1 | . | TRBV4-1 | TGCGCCAGCAGCCAAGTGGGGCGTAACACTGAAGCTTTCTTT | CASSQVGRNTEAFF
TRBJ1-5 | . | TRBV30 | TGTGCCTGGGCTGGGACACATAATCAGCCCCAGCATTTT | CAWAGTHNQPQHF
TRBJ1-5 | . | TRBV6-6 | TGTGCCAGCCTGAGGGGGGGCAATCAGCCCCAGCATTTT | CASLRGGNQPQHF
TRBJ1-3 | . | TRBV4-3 | TGCGCCAGCAGCCGGGTCGTCAGAAACTCTGGAAACACCATATATTTT | CASSRVVRNSGNTIYF
TRBJ2-2 | TRBD1 | TRBV11-2 | TGTGCCAGCAGCCTCGGACAGGGCGCAGGGGCCGGGGAGCTGTTTTTT | CASSLGQGAGAGELFF
TRBJ2-7 | . | TRBV12-3/TRBV12-4 | TGTGCCAGCAGTGTCCTTAGCGAGCAGTACTTC | CASSVLSEQYF
TRBJ1-6 | . | TRBV19 | TGTGCCAGTAGTATAGCAGTCCTTAATTCACCCCTCCACTTT | CASSIAVLNSPLHF
TRBJ1-1 | . | TRBV4-1 | TGCGCCAGCAGCCAAGGGGTCAGGGCTGAAGCTTTCTTT | CASSQGVRAEAFF
TRBJ2-1 | . | TRBV7-2 | TGTGCCAGCAGTCCTCGGACACACTACAATGAGCAGTTCTTC | CASSPRTHYNEQFF
TRBJ2-7 | . | TRBV5-1 | TGCGCCAGCAGCTTAGCGTTGGGAGGTTCCGAGCAGTACTTC | CASSLALGGSEQYF
TRBJ2-5 | . | TRBV12-3/TRBV12-4 | TGTGCCAGCAGTTCTTGGGAGAAAGGGACCCAGTACTTC | CASSSWEKGTQYF
TRBJ1-4 | TRBD1 | TRBV7-9 | TGTGCCAGCAGCCTGGACAGGGGGACGGCAACTAATGAAAAACTGTTTTTT | CASSLDRGTATNEKLFF